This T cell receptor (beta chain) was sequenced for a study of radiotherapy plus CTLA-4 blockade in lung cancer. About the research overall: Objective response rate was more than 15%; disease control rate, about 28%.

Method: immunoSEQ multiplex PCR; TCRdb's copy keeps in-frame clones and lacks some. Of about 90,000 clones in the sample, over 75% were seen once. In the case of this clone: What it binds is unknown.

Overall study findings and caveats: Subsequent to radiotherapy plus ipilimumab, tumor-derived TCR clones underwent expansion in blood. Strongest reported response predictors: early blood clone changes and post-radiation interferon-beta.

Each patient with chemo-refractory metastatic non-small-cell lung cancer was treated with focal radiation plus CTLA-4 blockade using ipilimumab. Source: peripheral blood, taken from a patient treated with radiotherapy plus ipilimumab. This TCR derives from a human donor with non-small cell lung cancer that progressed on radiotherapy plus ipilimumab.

CDR3 loop: CASSDHSYYSNQPQHF. CDR3 nucleotides: TGTGCCAGCAGTGACCACAGCTACTATAGCAATCAGCCCCAGCATTTT. The V gene is TRBV6-1, the J gene TRBJ1-5; no clear D gene. Trimming stripped 3 bases from V and 0 bases from J, with 12 bases between. CDR3 length: 16 residues. The germline gives CDR1 MNHNS, CDR2 SASEGT.